Given below is one T cell receptor beta chain in context. Its antigen is still unknown. Per-base quality was not reported, and no clone a single base away is much larger than it. Library preparation was by PCR. At the Johns Hopkins FTIC core, DNA from the cultured CD4+ T cells underwent TCR sequencing with the Oncomine TCR Beta short-read assay. The QIAamp micro DNA kit was used to extract genomic DNA from the cultured CD4+ T cells. Oncomine TCR Beta libraries made from cultured CD4+ T cells were pooled using unique dual indexes and sequenced on an Illumina iSeq 100. The authors processed their data as follows. Non-productive sequences were removed, and CDR3s not starting with C, not ending with F or W, or shorter than 7 amino acids were discarded. The MANAFEST web application identified antigen-specific clonotypes by comparing peptide-stimulated wells against reference wells and other culture wells. Positive clones required FDR below 0.05, an odds ratio above 5, and productive frequency above 0.1% in at least two of three replicate wells. A clonotype was classed as cross-reactive if the clonotype showed significant expansion both in SARS-CoV-2 spike wells and in at least one common cold coronavirus spike condition. Similarity between CDR3 sequences was evaluated in R version 3.6.1 using Levenshtein distances (stringdist) and unrooted phylogenetic trees (ape). Clones were called with MiXCR by TCRdb after fastp trimmed the public reads at Q25, and only in-frame beta chains were retained. CDR3 protein duplicates are merged, each entry listing the most common genes and DNA. TCRdb's processing, not the authors' own work, is the source of the V and J calls. For this sample there are 20,000 to 30,000 distinct CDR3 sequences; 64% appear just once. The top ten clonotypes cover about 5% of the sample.

The sample comes from a study of vaccination and CD4 T cells after COVID-19 (dated 2022 in TCRdb). Context from the whole study: Convalescent patients had a positive SARS-CoV-2 result on nasal swab PCR, and of these patients, several had mild disease and one had severe disease. Control cultures received a CEFX viral epitope pool as the positive control, an HIV-1 Nef peptide pool as the negative control, or no peptide. Post-COVID blood samples from convalescent patients were collected a median of approximately 100 days after diagnosis, with a range of 35 to 161 days. Post-vaccine blood samples were obtained a median of about 77 days after the second vaccine dose, with a range of about 12 to 241 days. Overlapping spike peptide pools from SARS-CoV-2 and from the common cold coronaviruses HCoV-NL63, HCoV-OC43 and HCoV-229E were used as culture stimuli. Participants received two doses of either the Pfizer-BioNTech BNT162b2 vaccine (n=8) or the Moderna mRNA-1273 vaccine (n=2). The spike-specific CD4+ TCR repertoire was compared before and after mRNA vaccination in 10 to 11 COVID-19 convalescent patients and a few infection-naive healthy vaccine recipients. In the convalescent cohort there were six males and four females, among whom were two Hispanic individuals, seven Caucasians, two Asians and one multiracial person. What the research found in general, with its limitations: An increase in the median number of SARS-CoV-2-reactive clonotypes from more than 20 after infection to roughly 38 after vaccination was observed, but the change was not found to be significant. The number of convalescent patients in the study was relatively small, and the study did not examine early timepoints following natural infection. In convalescent patients, a median roughly 85% of post-vaccine SARS-CoV-2-reactive clones were detected only after vaccination, suggesting vaccine-specific priming. Nearly all vaccine-specific clones in convalescent patients (304 of 307) were mono-reactive for SARS-CoV-2 spike rather than cross-reactive with common cold coronaviruses.

V trim: 3 bases; J trim: 5 bases; unmatched bases: 5. The CDR3, cysteine through phenylalanine, is 13 amino acids long. Only the CDR3 part of the read is kept: 39 bases, read in frame from the first base. Based on the germline V gene (reference sequence), the CDR1 and CDR2 sequences are DFQATT and SNEGSKA. In the paper's terms, the treatment or condition label means: approximately nine-day PBMC culture with coronavirus spike peptide pools or control peptides (ViraFEST assay). The ViraFEST assay, used in the study, expanded antigen-specific T cells with peptide pools and then identified the expanded clonotypes through TCR sequencing. Positive SARS-CoV-2 PCR tests in the convalescent patients dated from March to December 2020, before Alpha, Beta and Delta variants emerged in the United States. PBMCs were cultured at roughly 1.9 million per well in IMDM supplemented with around 5.5% human AB serum and about 10 IU/ml IL-2, with 10 ug/ml peptide pools added. On days 3 and 7, half of the culture medium was replaced with fresh IL-2-containing medium. Once the cells had been in culture for about 10 days, the EasySep CD4+ T cell isolation kit was used to isolate CD4+ T cells by negative selection. Ficoll-Paque Plus gradient centrifugation was used to isolate PBMCs from whole blood, and the isolated PBMCs were then either used fresh or cryopreserved at -140C. In general, triplicate wells were set up for every culture condition.

Sequenced material: CD4+ T cells from blood, cultured in vitro. The receptor's source is a human donor who had recovered from COVID-19. In this chain, TRBV20-1 is recombined with TRBJ2-7; 9 central nucleotides agree with TRBD1. Here the CDR3 is given as CSARDRGVNEQYF. Here is the DNA: TGCAGTGCTAGGGACAGGGGTGTAAACGAGCAGTACTTC.